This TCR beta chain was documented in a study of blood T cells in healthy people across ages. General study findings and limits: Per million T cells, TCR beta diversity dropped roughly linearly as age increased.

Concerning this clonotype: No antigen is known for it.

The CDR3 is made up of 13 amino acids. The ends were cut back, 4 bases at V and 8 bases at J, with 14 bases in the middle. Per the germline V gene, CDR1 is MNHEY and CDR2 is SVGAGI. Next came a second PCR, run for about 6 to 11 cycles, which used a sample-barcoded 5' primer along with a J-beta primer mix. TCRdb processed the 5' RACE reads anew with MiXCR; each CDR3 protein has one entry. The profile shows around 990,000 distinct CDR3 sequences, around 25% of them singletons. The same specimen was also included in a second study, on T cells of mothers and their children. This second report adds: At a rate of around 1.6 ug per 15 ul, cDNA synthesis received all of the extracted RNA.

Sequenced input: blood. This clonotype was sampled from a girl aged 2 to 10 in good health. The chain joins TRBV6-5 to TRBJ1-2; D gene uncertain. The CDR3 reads CASSFSLMGGYTF. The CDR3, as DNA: TGTGCCAGCAGTTTCTCTCTTATGGGAGGCTACACCTTC.